The rows below give T cell receptor beta chains drawn from one sample of a study of blood T cell repertoires in COVID-19. Data came from immunoSEQ multiplex PCR; TCRdb stores just in-frame clones and leaves some out. The profile shows 95,000 to 110,000 clones, around nine tenths of them singletons. The sequencing input was peripheral blood. Receptor source: a woman aged 30 to 39 with acute or convalescent COVID-19. Both conserved end residues are part of each CDR3. D genes are given only for firm matches. For some rows the clone size is stated as once, few or many, or as a class when expanded; others skip it.

cdr3_nt: TGCGCCAGCAGCTTGGGAGGATCAACCGATCAAGAGACCCAGTACTTC
cdr3_aa: CASSLGGSTDQETQYF
j_call: TRBJ2-5
cdr3_length: 16
d_call: -
v_call: TRBV5-1
clone_size: -

cdr3_nt: TGTGCCAGCAGTCTGCGGGGGGACACAATAAATCAGCCCCAGCATTTT
cdr3_aa: CASSLRGDTINQPQHF
j_call: TRBJ1-5
cdr3_length: 16
d_call: -
v_call: TRBV27
clone_size: -

cdr3_nt: TGTGCCAGTAGTATAGGGACAGTTCAAAATTCACCCCTCCACTTT
cdr3_aa: CASSIGTVQNSPLHF
j_call: TRBJ1-6
cdr3_length: 15
d_call: -
v_call: TRBV19
clone_size: once

cdr3_nt: TGTGCCAGCAGCTTAGGCAGAACAGGCAACACTGAAGCTTTCTTT
cdr3_aa: CASSLGRTGNTEAFF
j_call: TRBJ1-1
cdr3_length: 15
d_call: -
v_call: TRBV11-3
clone_size: -

cdr3_nt: TGTGCCAGCAGCTTAGGGGCCTTGGGGGACAGGGTCGACGAGCAGTACTTC
cdr3_aa: CASSLGALGDRVDEQYF
j_call: TRBJ2-7
cdr3_length: 17
d_call: TRBD1
v_call: TRBV13
clone_size: -

cdr3_nt: TGTGCCAGCAGCGTAGATGGGGCTAATCAGCCCCAGCATTTT
cdr3_aa: CASSVDGANQPQHF
j_call: TRBJ1-5
cdr3_length: 14
d_call: -
v_call: TRBV9
clone_size: -

cdr3_nt: TGTGCCAGCAGCGCCCCGACAGGGTTCTACGAGCAGTACTTC
cdr3_aa: CASSAPTGFYEQYF
j_call: TRBJ2-7
cdr3_length: 14
d_call: TRBD1
v_call: TRBV7-9
clone_size: -

cdr3_nt: TGTGCCAGCTCACCAGGGAGGGGGTCCGAGCAGTACTTC
cdr3_aa: CASSPGRGSEQYF
j_call: TRBJ2-7
cdr3_length: 13
d_call: -
v_call: TRBV18
clone_size: once

cdr3_nt: TGTGCCACCAGTGCGGGGAATAATCAGCCCCAGCATTTT
cdr3_aa: CATSAGNNQPQHF
j_call: TRBJ1-5
cdr3_length: 13
d_call: -
v_call: TRBV24-1
clone_size: -

cdr3_nt: TGTGCCAGCAGCCAAGAAGGGGCAAACACTGAAGCTTTCTTT
cdr3_aa: CASSQEGANTEAFF
j_call: TRBJ1-1
cdr3_length: 14
d_call: -
v_call: TRBV4-2
clone_size: -

cdr3_nt: TGTGCCAGCAGCTTGTACAGCTATGGCTACACCTTC
cdr3_aa: CASSLYSYGYTF
j_call: TRBJ1-2
cdr3_length: 12
d_call: -
v_call: TRBV5-5
clone_size: -

cdr3_nt: TGTGCCAGCAGCTACGACCGTCCGGGACTAGCGGGAAACGAGCAGTACTTC
cdr3_aa: CASSYDRPGLAGNEQYF
j_call: TRBJ2-7
cdr3_length: 17
d_call: TRBD2
v_call: TRBV27
clone_size: -

cdr3_nt: TGCGCCAGCAGATTGACCGCAGCAACTAATGAAAAACTGTTTTTT
cdr3_aa: CASRLTAATNEKLFF
j_call: TRBJ1-4
cdr3_length: 15
d_call: -
v_call: TRBV5-1
clone_size: once

cdr3_nt: TGTGCCACCACAGCGACAGGGGACAATCAGCCCCAGCATTTT
cdr3_aa: CATTATGDNQPQHF
j_call: TRBJ1-5
cdr3_length: 14
d_call: TRBD1
v_call: TRBV15
clone_size: -

cdr3_nt: TGCGCCAGCAGCTTGACAGGGAACACTTACAATGAGCAGTTCTTC
cdr3_aa: CASSLTGNTYNEQFF
j_call: TRBJ2-1
cdr3_length: 15
d_call: -
v_call: TRBV5-1
clone_size: -

cdr3_nt: TGTGCCAGCAGTGAATTCGCAGGATACGGAGATACGCAGTATTTT
cdr3_aa: CASSEFAGYGDTQYF
j_call: TRBJ2-3
cdr3_length: 15
d_call: -
v_call: TRBV6-1
clone_size: -

cdr3_nt: TGTGCCAGCAGCTTGCTTTCAAGCTTCAACACAGATACGCAGTATTTT
cdr3_aa: CASSLLSSFNTDTQYF
j_call: TRBJ2-3
cdr3_length: 16
d_call: -
v_call: TRBV5-5
clone_size: -

cdr3_nt: TGTGCCAGCAGCCAGGACAGGGCGCGGACTGAAGCTTTCTTT
cdr3_aa: CASSQDRARTEAFF
j_call: TRBJ1-1
cdr3_length: 14
d_call: TRBD1
v_call: TRBV13
clone_size: -

cdr3_nt: TGTGCCAGCAGTTTATGGCGGGGGTCCTACAATGAGCAGTTCTTC
cdr3_aa: CASSLWRGSYNEQFF
j_call: TRBJ2-1
cdr3_length: 15
d_call: TRBD2
v_call: TRBV28
clone_size: -

cdr3_nt: TGTGCCAGCAGCGTAAAAGGACTAGCGGGCACAGATACGCAGTATTTT
cdr3_aa: CASSVKGLAGTDTQYF
j_call: TRBJ2-3
cdr3_length: 16
d_call: TRBD2
v_call: TRBV9
clone_size: -

cdr3_nt: TGTGCCAGCAGCCGCTTACAGGGGAGCTACGAGCAGTACTTC
cdr3_aa: CASSRLQGSYEQYF
j_call: TRBJ2-7
cdr3_length: 14
d_call: TRBD1
v_call: TRBV13
clone_size: -

cdr3_nt: TGTGCCAGCAGCCCTGGGGGACAGGGGTACGAGCAGTACTTC
cdr3_aa: CASSPGGQGYEQYF
j_call: TRBJ2-7
cdr3_length: 14
d_call: TRBD1
v_call: TRBV28
clone_size: -

cdr3_nt: TGTGCCTCGCGTGGGACAGGTGGTGAAAAACTGTTTTTT
cdr3_aa: CASRGTGGEKLFF
j_call: TRBJ1-4
cdr3_length: 13
d_call: TRBD1
v_call: TRBV19
clone_size: -

cdr3_nt: TGTGCCAGTAGCGCTAGCGGGGGGGGCACCGGGGAGCTGTTTTTT
cdr3_aa: CASSASGGGTGELFF
j_call: TRBJ2-2
cdr3_length: 15
d_call: TRBD2
v_call: TRBV19
clone_size: -

cdr3_nt: TGTGCCAGCAGCCTTACCGCCAAGACAGGGTTAACTGAAGCTTTCTTT
cdr3_aa: CASSLTAKTGLTEAFF
j_call: TRBJ1-1
cdr3_length: 16
d_call: TRBD1
v_call: TRBV3-1/TRBV3-2
clone_size: -

cdr3_nt: TGTGCCAGTAGACGGACAGAGAACACTGAAGCTTTCTTT
cdr3_aa: CASRRTENTEAFF
j_call: TRBJ1-1
cdr3_length: 13
d_call: -
v_call: TRBV19
clone_size: few

cdr3_nt: TGTGCCAGCAGTTCGGGAGCGGTAGCCAAAAACATTCAGTACTTC
cdr3_aa: CASSSGAVAKNIQYF
j_call: TRBJ2-4
cdr3_length: 15
d_call: -
v_call: TRBV6-2/TRBV6-3
clone_size: -

cdr3_nt: TGCGCCAGCAGCGTTTCATGGGTACAGGGGTTACCTGAGCAGTTCTTC
cdr3_aa: CASSVSWVQGLPEQFF
j_call: TRBJ2-1
cdr3_length: 16
d_call: TRBD1
v_call: TRBV4-1
clone_size: -

cdr3_nt: TGCACCAGCAGCCAACCCCCAGGAGCGGGAAGATTCCACGAGCAGTACTTC
cdr3_aa: CTSSQPPGAGRFHEQYF
j_call: TRBJ2-7
cdr3_length: 17
d_call: -
v_call: TRBV1
clone_size: few

cdr3_nt: TGTGCCAGCAGCCCCTTTGGGGGACTAGCGGGGATGAGCACAGATACGCAGTATTTT
cdr3_aa: CASSPFGGLAGMSTDTQYF
j_call: TRBJ2-3
cdr3_length: 19
d_call: TRBD2
v_call: TRBV13
clone_size: -

cdr3_nt: TGTGCCAGCAGCCCCACGGCGGGGTACACTGAAGCTTTCTTT
cdr3_aa: CASSPTAGYTEAFF
j_call: TRBJ1-1
cdr3_length: 14
d_call: -
v_call: TRBV25-1
clone_size: -

cdr3_nt: TGTGCCAGCAGCGTAGTGACAGAAGGTGAAGCTTTCTTT
cdr3_aa: CASSVVTEGEAFF
j_call: TRBJ1-1
cdr3_length: 13
d_call: -
v_call: TRBV9
clone_size: -

cdr3_nt: TGCGCCAGCAGCCAATGGGGGACTAGCGGGGGGTCGTACTTC
cdr3_aa: CASSQWGTSGGSYF
j_call: TRBJ2-7
cdr3_length: 14
d_call: TRBD2
v_call: TRBV4-1
clone_size: -

cdr3_nt: TGTGCCAGCAGCTCGACTAGCAACGGGTGGTCCTACAATGAGCAGTTCTTC
cdr3_aa: CASSSTSNGWSYNEQFF
j_call: TRBJ2-1
cdr3_length: 17
d_call: TRBD2
v_call: TRBV11-2
clone_size: -

cdr3_nt: TGTGCCACCAGCAAGGGACTAGCGGTGGACGGGGAGCTGTTTTTT
cdr3_aa: CATSKGLAVDGELFF
j_call: TRBJ2-2
cdr3_length: 15
d_call: TRBD2
v_call: TRBV24-1
clone_size: -

cdr3_nt: TGTGCCAGAAGCCCCGCCCGAACAGGCCGTTCCGGGGAGCTGTTTTTT
cdr3_aa: CARSPARTGRSGELFF
j_call: TRBJ2-2
cdr3_length: 16
d_call: -
v_call: TRBV7-5
clone_size: once

cdr3_nt: TGCGCCAGCAGCCAAACTAGGGATAAACAGTTCTTC
cdr3_aa: CASSQTRDKQFF
j_call: TRBJ2-1
cdr3_length: 12
d_call: -
v_call: TRBV4-1
clone_size: -

cdr3_nt: TGTGCCAGCAGTGCGGGACAGCAGAGCAATCAGCCCCAGCATTTT
cdr3_aa: CASSAGQQSNQPQHF
j_call: TRBJ1-5
cdr3_length: 15
d_call: TRBD1
v_call: TRBV6-2/TRBV6-3
clone_size: -

cdr3_nt: TGTGCCAGCAGGTCAGTGAACACTGAAGCTTTCTTT
cdr3_aa: CASRSVNTEAFF
j_call: TRBJ1-1
cdr3_length: 12
d_call: -
v_call: TRBV28
clone_size: -

cdr3_nt: TGTGCCAGTAGTATTAGGGGCCGAAAAGGGACCCAGTACTTC
cdr3_aa: CASSIRGRKGTQYF
j_call: TRBJ2-5
cdr3_length: 14
d_call: -
v_call: TRBV19
clone_size: -

cdr3_nt: TGTGCCAGCAGCTTGGAGGGGCCTCGCAATCAGCCCCAGCATTTT
cdr3_aa: CASSLEGPRNQPQHF
j_call: TRBJ1-5
cdr3_length: 15
d_call: -
v_call: TRBV7-9
clone_size: -

cdr3_nt: TGTGCCGGCCGGGACAGGGGTTACGAGCAGTACTTC
cdr3_aa: CAGRDRGYEQYF
j_call: TRBJ2-7
cdr3_length: 12
d_call: TRBD1
v_call: TRBV30
clone_size: -

cdr3_nt: TGTGCCAGCAGGGCGGCCGTGAACACTGAAGCTTTCTTT
cdr3_aa: CASRAAVNTEAFF
j_call: TRBJ1-1
cdr3_length: 13
d_call: -
v_call: TRBV3-1/TRBV3-2
clone_size: -

cdr3_nt: TGTGCCAGCAGTCCATCTAGCGGTGGTTTATCCGGGGAGCTGTTTTTT
cdr3_aa: CASSPSSGGLSGELFF
j_call: TRBJ2-2
cdr3_length: 16
d_call: TRBD2
v_call: TRBV27
clone_size: -

cdr3_nt: TGTGCCAGCAGTTCTACAGGACAGGGGAAGACCTACGAGCAGTACTTC
cdr3_aa: CASSSTGQGKTYEQYF
j_call: TRBJ2-7
cdr3_length: 16
d_call: TRBD1
v_call: TRBV28
clone_size: -

cdr3_nt: TGTGCCAGCAGTCACAGGGGGCGAGGGTATGGCTACACCTTC
cdr3_aa: CASSHRGRGYGYTF
j_call: TRBJ1-2
cdr3_length: 14
d_call: TRBD1
v_call: TRBV28
clone_size: -

cdr3_nt: TGTGCCAGCAGTGAATGGGCGTTGGATGAGCAGTTCTTC
cdr3_aa: CASSEWALDEQFF
j_call: TRBJ2-1
cdr3_length: 13
d_call: -
v_call: TRBV6-1
clone_size: -

cdr3_nt: TGTGCCACCAGTGATTTGCCTAGCGGGAGGCCCTACAATGAGCAGTTCTTC
cdr3_aa: CATSDLPSGRPYNEQFF
j_call: TRBJ2-1
cdr3_length: 17
d_call: TRBD2
v_call: TRBV24-1
clone_size: -